Detailed here is one TCR beta chain. This specimen belongs to a study of blood T cell repertoires in COVID-19. For the study at large: The origin of the acute and convalescent COVID-19 samples was the United States, Italy and Spain. PBMCs, B-cell-depleted T cells, or T cells provided the cDNA or gDNA that made up the material.

In the original analysis: Estimated nucleated cell counts came from reference gene primer amplification. Using immunoSEQ multiplex PCR, the repertoire was profiled, and TCRdb retains in-frame clones only, with some absent. D and trimming come from the DNA, and the V and J calls and clone size come from that table. The sample yields 150,000 or so clones, about 91% seen once. The CDR3 is made up of 14 amino acids. V gave up 6 bases and J gave up 2 bases, with 13 bases separating them. Germline V gene lookup returns CDR1 WSHSY and CDR2 SAAADI. The chain carries TRBV10-2 and TRBJ1-1; D may be TRBD1 (6 bases). The sequencing input was peripheral blood. This TCR derives from a man in his forties or fifties with acute or convalescent COVID-19. CDR3 sequence reads: CASRGQKLNTEAFF. For the CDR3, the DNA is TGCGCCAGCAGAGGACAGAAATTAAACACTGAAGCTTTCTTT.